Reported below is one T cell receptor (beta chain). No antigen is known for it. Other DNA sequences within the sample encode an identical CDR3. This sample is drawn from a study of cytomegalovirus exposure and HLA in healthy donors. Each of the donors was a healthy bone marrow donor. Primers: 60 Vbeta forward and 13 Jbeta reverse. Repertoires were generated with immunoSEQ multiplex PCR, while TCRdb's copy carries only in-frame clones and drops some. The table lists about 110,000 clones, with less than 4.5% in the top ten. This CDR3 spans 13 amino acids. Trimming left V 0 bases short and J 1 base short, with 4 bases between. Germline CDR1 and CDR2: SGHRS and YFSETQ. Study conclusions and caveats: The study put 150 or so TCR beta chains on its list as cytomegalovirus-associated.

The chain has TRBV5-1 and TRBJ2-5; D not resolved. The sequencing sample was made of PBMCs. This receptor was obtained from a man aged 30 to 39 in good health and CMV-seronegative. The chain's CDR3 is CASSLVLQETQYF. CDR3 nucleotides: TGCGCCAGCAGCTTGGTTCTCCAAGAGACCCAGTACTTC.